The 15 T cell receptor beta chains given below trace back to one sample, sequenced in a study of blood T cell repertoires in COVID-19 (TCRdb year 2020). Library preparation used the immunoSEQ multiplex PCR assay. The immuneACCESS repertoire file appears here via TCRdb, limited to in-frame rearrangements. These files lack a portion of the clones; in checked studies, under half of the deficit traces to unresolved V genes, and the cause of the others is not known. This sample has 200,000 to 250,000 clones in its table, and 83% of those were observed once. The ten largest clones add up to about 4.6% of the sample. Sequencing was performed on PBMCs or T cells enriched from blood (not recorded which). All receptors derive from a woman between 50 and 59 years old who had been exposed to COVID-19.

The V call is TRBV3-1 (or the pseudogene TRBV3-2), the J call TRBJ2-7; TRBD2 might be the D (6 bases). This CDR3 contains 15 residues. V lost 1 base and J 1 base, leaving 11 bases between the germline ends. In germline, CDR1 is LGHDT, CDR2 YNNKEL (reference sequence). Written as DNA, the CDR3 is TGTGCCAGCAGCCAAGTCTCTAGCGCATCCTACGAGCAGTACTTC. Its translation is CASSQVSSASYEQYF.

V is TRBV6-5 and J is TRBJ2-3, with TRBD2 matching 7 bases. The CDR3 totals 15 residues. V lost 2 bases and J lost 3; bases outside the gene matches: 5. The germline CDR1 and CDR2 sequences are MNHEY and SVGAGI. The CDR3 nucleotides are TGTGCCAGCAGTTACGGGAGGGCACGGACAGATACGCAGTATTTT. Translated, it gives CASSYGRARTDTQYF.

This clone has just one count. The chain uses TRBV18 and TRBJ1-4; perhaps TRBD1 as D (6 bases). Trimming removed 6 bases at V and 7 bases at J, with 15 bases between. Germline CDR1 is KGHSH and CDR2 is LQKENI. The CDR3 is 14 amino acids. Here the CDR3 reads CASSLSTGLEKLFF. In nucleotides, the CDR3 is TGTGCCAGCTCTCTATCGACAGGCCTTGAAAAACTGTTTTTT. Full variable domain (outside the CDR3, taken from reference TRBV18 and TRBJ1-4): NAGVMQNPRHLVRRRGQEARLRCSPMKGHSHVYWYRQLPEEGLKFMVYLQKENIIDESGMPKERFSAEFPKEGPSILRIQQVVRGDSAAYFCASSLSTGLEKLFFGSGTQLSVL.

The chain couples TRBV27 to TRBJ2-3, with D perhaps matching TRBD2 (6 bases). V lost 4 bases, J lost 5 bases, and 16 bases lay in between. This CDR3 is built from 15 residues. Germline V gives CDR1 MNHEY, CDR2 SMNVEV (reference sequence). In DNA form, the CDR3 reads TGTGCCAGCAGTTACTGGGGGGACCTCGTAGATACGCAGTATTTT. It is translated as CASSYWGDLVDTQYF.

J is TRBJ1-5 and V is TRBV15; D is unresolved. The CDR3 has 12 amino acids. Trimming cost V 1 base and J 6 bases, with 4 bases left between them. Germline V lookup: CDR1 LNHNV, CDR2 YYDKDF (reference sequence). CDR3 nucleotide sequence: TGTGCCACCAGCAGAGGAGGTCAGCCCCAGCATTTT. Its translation is CATSRGGQPQHF.

The chain carries TRBV24-1 and TRBJ2-7, with 9 bases fitting TRBD1. Trimming removed 0 bases from V and 1 base from J; junction bases left unmatched: 6. Germline V gene data show CDR1 as KGHDR and CDR2 as SFDVKD. The CDR3 covers 17 residues. The CDR3 reads CATSDLGQGLGSYEQYF. The CDR3, as DNA: TGTGCCACCAGTGATTTGGGACAGGGGCTAGGGTCCTACGAGCAGTACTTC.

CDR3: CASSIVAGEWKDTQYF. The DNA for the CDR3 is TGTGCCAGTAGTATAGTGGCAGGGGAATGGAAGGATACGCAGTATTTT. The chain links TRBV19 to TRBJ2-3; D is possibly TRBD1 (6 bases). V lost 1 base and J 6 bases, leaving 17 bases between the germline ends. Per the germline V gene, CDR1 is LNHDA and CDR2 is SQIVND (reference sequence). The CDR3 covers 16 residues.

The CDR3 loop is CATYKMGAFREPQHF. CDR3 in DNA: TGTGCCACCTACAAGATGGGGGCGTTTAGGGAGCCCCAGCATTTT. This rearrangement joins TRBV28 to TRBJ1-5; maybe TRBD1 (6 bases). The germline V gene has CDR1 MDHEN and CDR2 SYDVKM. Trimming cost V 10 bases and J 8 bases, with 24 bases left between them. The CDR3 consists of 15 residues.

This chain joins TRBV25-1 and TRBJ2-5; 12 positions agree with TRBD1. The V gene's germline CDR1 is MGHDK and CDR2 SYGVNS. CDR3 size: 15 residues. With V trimmed by 6 bases and J by 4 bases, 6 bases remained unmatched. For the CDR3, the DNA is TGTGCCAGCAGCTCCGGGACAGGGGGCGCAGAGACCCAGTACTTC. Amino acid sequence: CASSSGTGGAETQYF.

The V gene is TRBV7-9, the J gene TRBJ1-4; 7 bases fit TRBD1. Germline-derived CDR1 and CDR2 are SEHNR and FQNEAQ (reference sequence). The CDR3 sequence is 16 residues long. The ends lost 4 bases at V and 0 bases at J; junction bases unmatched: 5. CDR3 nucleotide sequence: TGTGCCAGCAGCTGGACGACAGGGTCAACTAATGAAAAACTGTTTTTT. Translation gives CASSWTTGSTNEKLFF.

The chain joins TRBV9 to TRBJ2-3; 13 nucleotides agree with TRBD2. V lost 4 bases to trimming and J lost 1 base; unmatched junction nucleotides: 3. Germline-derived CDR1 and CDR2 are SGDLS and YYNGEE. CDR3 length: 16 residues. The chain's CDR3 is CASSRLAGGGTDTQYF. The CDR3 DNA is TGTGCCAGCAGCCGACTAGCGGGGGGAGGCACAGATACGCAGTATTTT.

The rearrangement links TRBV3-1 (or the pseudogene TRBV3-2) to TRBJ1-6, with D unresolved. V was shortened by 0 bases and J by 4 bases, with 13 bases between the two germline ends. The CDR3 loop spans 17 amino acids. Germline lookup yields CDR1 LGHDT and CDR2 YNNKEL (reference sequence). DNA for the CDR3: TGTGCCAGCAGCCAAGATTATTCCAGGAAATATAATTCACCCCTCCACTTT. It is translated as CASSQDYSRKYNSPLHF.

The chain recombines TRBV2 with TRBJ1-2, with D possibly matching TRBD1 (6 bases). Germline CDR1 is SNHLY and CDR2 is FYNNEI. Trimming cost V 0 bases and J 8 bases, with 10 bases left between them. The CDR3 has 13 residues. CDR3 region: CASSEANRAGYTF. CDR3 in DNA: TGTGCCAGCAGTGAAGCGAACAGGGCGGGCTACACCTTC.

This clone was seen a handful of times. The rearrangement joins TRBV24-1 to TRBJ2-3, with 11 bases identical to TRBD1. Losses at the gene ends were 9 bases for V and 6 bases for J; bases not matched to a gene: 7. The CDR3 loop spans 14 amino acids. Germline V gives CDR1 KGHDR, CDR2 SFDVKD. CDR3 in DNA: TGTGCCACCGGTAGGACAGGGGGCGAGGATACGCAGTATTTT. Its protein product is CATGRTGGEDTQYF.

This chain joins TRBV5-4 and TRBJ1-6; D ambiguous. V lost 0 bases and J 10 bases, leaving 8 bases between the germline ends. Germline CDR1 and CDR2: SGHNT and YYREEE (reference sequence). The CDR3 contains 13 residues. Here the CDR3 DNA reads TGTGCCAGCAGCTTGGAGCGCCAATCACCCCTCCACTTT. Translated, it gives CASSLERQSPLHF.